The T cell receptor beta chain under discussion was sequenced for a study of cytomegalovirus exposure and HLA in healthy donors. Study-wide points: Rare TCR sequences predominated, though certain public TCRs were found in many donors. Most CMV-associated TCR beta chains appeared HLA-restricted in a later analysis.

The PCR made use of 60 Vbeta and 13 Jbeta primers. The table came from immunoSEQ multiplex PCR; TCRdb's copy has only in-frame clones and leaves some out. Of under 150,000 clones listed, just under 85% are singletons. This CDR3 region has 13 residues. Between the trimmed V and J ends, which lost 1 base and 6 bases, there was a span of 10 bases. Germline CDR1 is SEHNR and CDR2 is FQNEAQ (reference sequence). As regards this clone: Antigen: not known.

J is TRBJ2-7 and V is TRBV7-9; D is ambiguous. What was sequenced was PBMCs. The sequence came from a man aged 30-40 years in good health and CMV-seropositive. CDR3 region: CASSLDITSEQYF. The CDR3 nucleotides are TGTGCCAGCAGCTTAGACATAACCTCCGAGCAGTACTTC.